This T cell receptor beta chain emerged from a study of shared clonotypes between healthy human individuals. CDR1 is SEHNR, CDR2 FQNEAQ, per germline (reference sequence). The CDR3 runs 15 residues. Trimming left V 6 bases short and J 0 bases short, with 12 bases between. Splitting of each subset's genomic DNA was done evenly across several immunoSEQ plates. Clones were sequenced by immunoSEQ multiplex PCR, and TCRdb holds only the in-frame ones, with some missing. The data show about 120,000 clones, over 65% seen once. This clonotype was sampled from a woman aged 25 to 39 in good health. The source material was memory CD8+ T cells sorted from blood. Subset denoted: CD45RO+ cells pooled with CCR7-negative TemRA cells. This chain uses TRBV7-9 with TRBJ1-3, with D unclear. CDR3: CASRPPASSGNTIYF. The CDR3 DNA sequence: TGTGCCAGCAGGCCCCCCGCGAGCTCTGGAAACACCATATATTTT.